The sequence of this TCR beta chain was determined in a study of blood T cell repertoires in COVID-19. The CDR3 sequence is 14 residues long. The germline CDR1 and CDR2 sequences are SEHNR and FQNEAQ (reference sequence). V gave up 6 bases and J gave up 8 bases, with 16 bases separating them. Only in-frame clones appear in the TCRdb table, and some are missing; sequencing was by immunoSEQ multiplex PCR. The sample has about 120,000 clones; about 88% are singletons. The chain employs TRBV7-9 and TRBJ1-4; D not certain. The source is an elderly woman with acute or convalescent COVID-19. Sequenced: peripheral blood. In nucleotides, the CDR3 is TGTGCCAGCAGTCCCCGTTGGGCAGGAGAAAAACTGTTTTTT. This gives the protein CASSPRWAGEKLFF.